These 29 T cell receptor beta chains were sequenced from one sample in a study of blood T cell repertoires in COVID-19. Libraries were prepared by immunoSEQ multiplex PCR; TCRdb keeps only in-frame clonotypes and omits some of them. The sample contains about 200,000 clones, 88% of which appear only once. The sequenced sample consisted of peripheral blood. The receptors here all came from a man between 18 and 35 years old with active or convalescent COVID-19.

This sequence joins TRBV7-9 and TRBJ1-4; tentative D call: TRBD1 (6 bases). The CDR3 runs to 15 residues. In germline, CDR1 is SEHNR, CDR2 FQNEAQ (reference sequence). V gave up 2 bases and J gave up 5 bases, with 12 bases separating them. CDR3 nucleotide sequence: TGTGCCAGCAGCTTAAGAGGACAGTTAAATGAAAAACTGTTTTTT. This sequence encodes CASSLRGQLNEKLFF.

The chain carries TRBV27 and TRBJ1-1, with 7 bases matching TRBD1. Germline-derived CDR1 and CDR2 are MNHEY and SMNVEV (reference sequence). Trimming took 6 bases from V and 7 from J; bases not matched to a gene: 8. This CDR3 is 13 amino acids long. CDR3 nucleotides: TGTGCCAGCAGCTGGGACAGAGAGGGTGAAGCTTTCTTT. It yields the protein CASSWDREGEAFF.

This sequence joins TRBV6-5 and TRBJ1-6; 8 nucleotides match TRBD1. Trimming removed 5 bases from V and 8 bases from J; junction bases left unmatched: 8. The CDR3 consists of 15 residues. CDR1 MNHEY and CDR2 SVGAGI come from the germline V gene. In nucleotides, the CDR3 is TGTGCCAGCAGTCCCCAGGGGGCCGTTGATTCACCCCTCCACTTT. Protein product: CASSPQGAVDSPLHF.

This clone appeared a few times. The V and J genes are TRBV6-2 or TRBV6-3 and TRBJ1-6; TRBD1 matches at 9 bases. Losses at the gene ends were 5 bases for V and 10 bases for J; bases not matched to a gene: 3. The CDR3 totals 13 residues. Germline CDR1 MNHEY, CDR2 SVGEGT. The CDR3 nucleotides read TGTGCCAGCAGTGACAGGGGGTGGTCACCCCTCCACTTT. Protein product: CASSDRGWSPLHF.

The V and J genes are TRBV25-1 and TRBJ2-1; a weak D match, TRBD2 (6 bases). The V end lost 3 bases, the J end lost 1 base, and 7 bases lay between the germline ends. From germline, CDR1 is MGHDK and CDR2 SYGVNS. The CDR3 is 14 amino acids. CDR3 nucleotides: TGTGCCAGCAGTGAGCGGGATTCCTACAATGAGCAGTTCTTC. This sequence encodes CASSERDSYNEQFF.

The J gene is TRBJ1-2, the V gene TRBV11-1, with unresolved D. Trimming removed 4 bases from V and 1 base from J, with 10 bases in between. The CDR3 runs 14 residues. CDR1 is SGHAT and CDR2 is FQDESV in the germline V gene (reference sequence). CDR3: CASSSYRSNYGYTF. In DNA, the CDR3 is TGTGCCAGCAGCTCCTACCGAAGTAACTATGGCTACACCTTC.

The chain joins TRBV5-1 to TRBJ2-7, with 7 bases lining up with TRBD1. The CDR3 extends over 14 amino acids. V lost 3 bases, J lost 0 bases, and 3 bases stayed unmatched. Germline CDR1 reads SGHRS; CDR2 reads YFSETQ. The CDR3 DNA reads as TGCGCCAGCAGCTACGGGACAGCCTCCTACGAGCAGTACTTC. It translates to CASSYGTASYEQYF. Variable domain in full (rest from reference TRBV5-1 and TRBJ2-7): KAGVTQTPRYLIKTRGQQVTLSCSPISGHRSVSWYQQTPGQGLQFLFEYFSETQRNKGNFPGRFSGRQFSNSRSEMNVSTLELGDSALYLCASSYGTASYEQYFGPGTRLTVT.

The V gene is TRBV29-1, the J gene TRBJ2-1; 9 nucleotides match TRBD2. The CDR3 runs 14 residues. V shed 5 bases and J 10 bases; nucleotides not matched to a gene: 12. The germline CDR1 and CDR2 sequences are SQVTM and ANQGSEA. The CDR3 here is CSVTGLAGSQEQFF. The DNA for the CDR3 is TGCAGCGTTACGGGGCTAGCGGGATCACAGGAGCAGTTCTTC.

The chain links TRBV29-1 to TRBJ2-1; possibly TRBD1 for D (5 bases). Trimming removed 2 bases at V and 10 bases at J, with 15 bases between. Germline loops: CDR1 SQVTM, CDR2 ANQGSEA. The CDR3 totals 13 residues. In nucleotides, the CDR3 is TGCAGCGTTGAAACTACCAGGGAACTGGAGCAGTTCTTC. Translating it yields CSVETTRELEQFF.

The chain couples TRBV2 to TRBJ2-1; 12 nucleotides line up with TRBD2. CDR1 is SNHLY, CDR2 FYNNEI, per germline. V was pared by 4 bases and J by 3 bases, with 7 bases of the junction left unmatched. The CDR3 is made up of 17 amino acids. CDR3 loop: CASSVLAGGIFYNEQFF. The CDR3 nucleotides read TGTGCCAGCAGTGTCCTAGCGGGAGGGATTTTCTACAATGAGCAGTTCTTC.

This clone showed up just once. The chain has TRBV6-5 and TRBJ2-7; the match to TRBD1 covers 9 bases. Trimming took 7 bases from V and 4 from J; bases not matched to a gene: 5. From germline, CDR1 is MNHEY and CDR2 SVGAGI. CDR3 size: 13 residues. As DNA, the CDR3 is TGTGCCAGCATGGGGACAGGGAGGTACGAGCAGTACTTC. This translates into CASMGTGRYEQYF.

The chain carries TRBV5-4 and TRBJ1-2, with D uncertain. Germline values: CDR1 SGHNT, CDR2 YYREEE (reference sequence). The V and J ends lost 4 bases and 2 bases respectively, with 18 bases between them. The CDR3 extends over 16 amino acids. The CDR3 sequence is CASSPTLGQANYGYTF. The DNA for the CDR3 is TGTGCCAGCAGCCCCACCCTCGGCCAGGCGAACTATGGCTACACCTTC.

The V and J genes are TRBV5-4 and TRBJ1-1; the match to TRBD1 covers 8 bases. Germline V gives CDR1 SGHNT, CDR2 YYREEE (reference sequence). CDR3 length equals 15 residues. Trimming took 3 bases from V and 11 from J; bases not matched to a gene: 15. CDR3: CASSSIGQGYGEAFF. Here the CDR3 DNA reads TGTGCCAGCAGCTCGATAGGACAGGGCTATGGTGAGGCTTTCTTT. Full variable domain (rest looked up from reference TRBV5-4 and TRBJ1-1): ETGVTQSPTHLIKTRGQQVTLRCSSQSGHNTVSWYQQALGQGPQFIFQYYREEENGRGNFPPRFSGLQFPNYSSELNVNALELDDSALYLCASSSIGQGYGEAFFGQGTRLTVV.

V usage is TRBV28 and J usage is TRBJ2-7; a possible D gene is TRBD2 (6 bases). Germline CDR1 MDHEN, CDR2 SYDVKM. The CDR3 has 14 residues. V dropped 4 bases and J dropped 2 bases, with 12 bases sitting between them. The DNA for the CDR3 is TGTGCCAGCAGTTCGGGAGTGGGCCCCTACGAGCAGTACTTC. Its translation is CASSSGVGPYEQYF.

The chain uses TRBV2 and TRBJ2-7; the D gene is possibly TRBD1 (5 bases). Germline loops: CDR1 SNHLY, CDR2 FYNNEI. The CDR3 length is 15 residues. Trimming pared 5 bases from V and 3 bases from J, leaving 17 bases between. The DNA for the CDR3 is TGTGCCAGCAGTCCCAGGGTCGGGCCACACTACGAGCAGTACTTC. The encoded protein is CASSPRVGPHYEQYF. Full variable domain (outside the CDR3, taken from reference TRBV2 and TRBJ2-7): EPEVTQTPSHQVTQMGQEVILRCVPISNHLYFYWYRQILGQKVEFLVSFYNNEISEKSEIFDDQFSVERPDGSNFTLKIRSTKLEDSAMYFCASSPRVGPHYEQYFGPGTRLTVT.

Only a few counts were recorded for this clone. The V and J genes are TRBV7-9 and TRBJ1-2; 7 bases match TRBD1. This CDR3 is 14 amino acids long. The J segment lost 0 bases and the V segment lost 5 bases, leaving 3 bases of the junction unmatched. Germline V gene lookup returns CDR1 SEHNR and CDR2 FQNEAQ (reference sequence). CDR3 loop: CASSRQGPNYGYTF. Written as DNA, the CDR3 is TGTGCCAGCAGCCGACAGGGCCCTAACTATGGCTACACCTTC. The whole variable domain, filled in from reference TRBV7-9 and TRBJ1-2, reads DTGVSQNPRHKITKRGQNVTFRCDPISEHNRLYWYRQTLGQGPEFLTYFQNEAQLEKSRLLSDRFSAERPKGSFSTLEIQRTEQGDSAMYLCASSRQGPNYGYTFGSGTRLTVV.

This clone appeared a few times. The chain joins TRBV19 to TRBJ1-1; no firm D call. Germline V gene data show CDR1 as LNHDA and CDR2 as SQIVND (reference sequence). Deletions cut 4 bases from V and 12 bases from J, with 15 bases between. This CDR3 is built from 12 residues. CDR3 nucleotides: TGTGCCAGTAGTAGTTTTGGAGGACGGCCTTTCTTT. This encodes CASSSFGGRPFF.

The CDR3 loop is CASSLLLAGGGNEQFF. The CDR3 nucleotides are TGTGCCAGCAGCCTCCTACTAGCGGGGGGCGGAAATGAGCAGTTCTTC. V is TRBV3-1 (or the pseudogene TRBV3-2) and J is TRBJ2-1, with TRBD2 identical over 12 bases. Germline lookup yields CDR1 LGHDT and CDR2 YNNKEL (reference sequence). The CDR3 is 16 amino acids. V shed 4 bases and J 7 bases; nucleotides not matched to a gene: 8.

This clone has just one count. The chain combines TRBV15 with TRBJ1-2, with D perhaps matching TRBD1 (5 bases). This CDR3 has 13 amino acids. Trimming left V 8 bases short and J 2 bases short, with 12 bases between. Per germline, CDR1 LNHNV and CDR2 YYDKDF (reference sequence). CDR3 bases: TGTGCCACCTCGAAGGGGAGGAACTATGGCTACACCTTC. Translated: CATSKGRNYGYTF.

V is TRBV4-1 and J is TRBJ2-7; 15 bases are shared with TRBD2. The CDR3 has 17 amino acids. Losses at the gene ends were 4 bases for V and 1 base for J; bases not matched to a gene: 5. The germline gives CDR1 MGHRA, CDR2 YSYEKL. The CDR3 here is CASSRAGLAGGSYEQYF. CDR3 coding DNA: TGCGCCAGCAGCCGCGCGGGACTAGCGGGGGGTTCCTACGAGCAGTACTTC.

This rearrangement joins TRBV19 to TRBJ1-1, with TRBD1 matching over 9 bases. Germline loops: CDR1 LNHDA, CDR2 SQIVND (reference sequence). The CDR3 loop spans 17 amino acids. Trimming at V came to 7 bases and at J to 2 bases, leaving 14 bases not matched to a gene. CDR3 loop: CASTRGTGLLENTEAFF. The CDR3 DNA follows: TGTGCCAGTACCCGAGGGACAGGGCTTCTTGAAAACACTGAAGCTTTCTTT.

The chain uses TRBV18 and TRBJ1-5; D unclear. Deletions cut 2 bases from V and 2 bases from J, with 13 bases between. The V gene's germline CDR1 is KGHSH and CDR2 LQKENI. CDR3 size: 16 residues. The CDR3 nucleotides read TGTGCCAGCTCACCATCTTCGCGGTCCGGCAATCAGCCCCAGCATTTT. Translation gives CASSPSSRSGNQPQHF.

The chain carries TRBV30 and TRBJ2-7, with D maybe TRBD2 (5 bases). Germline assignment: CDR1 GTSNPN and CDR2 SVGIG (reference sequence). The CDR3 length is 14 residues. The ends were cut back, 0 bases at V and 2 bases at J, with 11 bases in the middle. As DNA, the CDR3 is TGTGCCTGGAGTGTACGCAGCGGAACCTACGAGCAGTACTTC. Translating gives CAWSVRSGTYEQYF.

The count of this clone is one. In DNA form, the CDR3 reads TGTGCCAGTAGTACAACGCCGGGACTAACTAATGAAAAACTGTTTTTT. It is translated as CASSTTPGLTNEKLFF. This chain links TRBV19 with TRBJ1-4; D is perhaps TRBD1 (5 bases). In germline, CDR1 is LNHDA, CDR2 SQIVND (reference sequence). The CDR3 is 16 residues long. V shed 4 bases and J shed 1 base, with 13 bases lying between them.

CDR3 bases: TGTGCCAGCAGTGTAGTTCAGGGGGGTACTGAAGCTTTCTTT. Its protein product is CASSVVQGGTEAFF. This chain joins TRBV2 and TRBJ1-1; 7 bases are shared with TRBD1. Unmatched junction bases numbered 7, after V lost 4 bases and J lost 5 bases. Looked up from germline, CDR1 is SNHLY and CDR2 is FYNNEI. The CDR3 loop spans 14 amino acids.

CDR3 in DNA: TGCGCCAGCAGCGAGACTAGCGGGAGGGCTAATGAGCAGTTCTTC. It translates to CASSETSGRANEQFF. The chain has TRBV5-1 and TRBJ2-1; the match to TRBD2 covers 14 bases. This CDR3 has 15 amino acids. The germline gives CDR1 SGHRS, CDR2 YFSETQ. Unmatched junction bases numbered 4, after V lost 4 bases and J lost 7 bases.

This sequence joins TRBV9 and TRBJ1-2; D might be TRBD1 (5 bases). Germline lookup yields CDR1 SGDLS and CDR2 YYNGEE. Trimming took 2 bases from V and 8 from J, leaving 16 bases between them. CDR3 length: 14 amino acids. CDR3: CASSVTMAGRGYTF. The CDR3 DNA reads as TGTGCCAGCAGCGTCACCATGGCAGGGCGAGGCTACACCTTC. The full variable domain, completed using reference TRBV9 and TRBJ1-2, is DSGVTQTPKHLITATGQRVTLRCSPRSGDLSVYWYQQSLDQGLQFLIQYYNGEERAKGNILERFSAQQFPDLHSELNLSSLELGDSALYFCASSVTMAGRGYTFGSGTRLTVV.

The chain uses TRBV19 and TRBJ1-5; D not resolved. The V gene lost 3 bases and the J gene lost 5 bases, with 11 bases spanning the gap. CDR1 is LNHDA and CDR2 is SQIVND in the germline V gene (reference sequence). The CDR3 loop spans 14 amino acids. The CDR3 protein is CASSIGRQYQPQHF. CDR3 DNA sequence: TGTGCCAGTAGTATTGGCAGGCAGTATCAGCCCCAGCATTTT.

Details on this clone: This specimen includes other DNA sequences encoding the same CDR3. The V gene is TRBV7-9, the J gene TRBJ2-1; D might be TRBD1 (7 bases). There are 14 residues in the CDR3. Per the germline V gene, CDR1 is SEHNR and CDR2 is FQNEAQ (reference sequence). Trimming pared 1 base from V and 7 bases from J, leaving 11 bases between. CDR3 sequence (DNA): TGTGCCAGCAGCTTAGGTCAGGGGGGTAATGAGCAGTTCTTC. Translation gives CASSLGQGGNEQFF.